This T cell receptor (beta chain) derives from a study of T cell responses to AZD1222 COVID-19 vaccine. This clone was counted only a few times. The CDR3 has 14 amino acids. The V end lost 4 bases, the J end lost 7 bases, and 14 bases lay between the germline ends. Germline CDR1 is SGHTA and CDR2 is FQGNSA. Repertoires were generated with immunoSEQ multiplex PCR, while TCRdb's copy carries only in-frame clones and drops some. The sample records 150,000 to 200,000 clones, 85% to 90% being singletons. Sequenced here: peripheral blood, sampled 28 days after the second AZD1222 dose. This chain connects TRBV7-2 to TRBJ1-5, with D possibly being TRBD1 (5 bases). This receptor was obtained from an adult who received the AZD1222 COVID-19 vaccine. The CDR3 DNA sequence: TGTGCCAGCAGCTCCGGTGGGGGACCGCAGCCCCAGCATTTT. This codes for CASSSGGGPQPQHF.